This T cell receptor beta chain was obtained from a study of CD8+CD57+ T cells in acquired aplastic anemia (dated by TCRdb to 2017 to 2018). In the study overall: Extracted DNA from sorted CD4+ and CD8+ cells averaged around 3.3 ug, ranging from roughly 0.17 to 30 ug. For healthy donor samples, the average read count was about 10 million for CD4+ cells and roughly 12 million for CD8+ cells. Results and caveats for the whole study, not just this receptor: Between patients and healthy controls, no significant difference in CD8+ Simpson's diversity was found (P=0.060). Although around 30 CD8+ CDR3 sequences were shared by patients and controls, these sequences appeared highly expressed in patients and within the immunodominant clones of patients.

Profiling of TCR beta VDJ combinations and CDR3 sequences used genomic DNA as the template. TCR repertoire sequencing was run on an Illumina HiSeq 2000. Processing in the source paper ran as follows. TRBV/TRBJ rearrangement plots, CDR3 size and DJ length profiles, and Simpson's diversity index were used to assess repertoires. The immunodominant clone was defined as the most abundant DNA sequence in deep sequencing data. CDR3 amino acid sequences were checked for sharing across subjects and were also compared against the VDJdb database and published repertoires. TCRdb took the public reads, trimmed them with fastp at Q25, ran MiXCR for clone calling and kept in-frame beta chains. Every CDR3 protein is listed once, alongside the most common genes and DNA of its rows. It is TCRdb's table, rather than the study itself, that gives the V and J calls and clone size. The table for this sample lists around 170,000 distinct CDR3 sequences; 55% to 80% of them were counted only once. The ten largest account for 45% to 50% of the sample.

In this study, sorted CD4+ and CD8+ T cells from the blood of healthy subjects and of severe aplastic anemia patients had their TCR repertoires deep-sequenced. Ficoll-Paque density gradient centrifugation was used to isolate peripheral blood mononuclear cells. Before DNA extraction, CD4+ and CD8+ T cells were sorted with FACS or magnetic beads. On this clonotype itself: This receptor's antigen is unknown. No clone much larger than this one lies a single base away; base qualities are absent.

CDR1 LNHDA and CDR2 SQIVND are derived from the germline V gene (reference sequence). CDR3 length: 18 amino acids, cysteine to phenylalanine. Just the 54-base CDR3 DNA is kept, in frame starting at base 1. At the junction V is shortened by 4 bases and J by 6 bases; bases outside the gene matches: 10. The source of this sequence is a human donor in good health. Sequencing was performed on sorted CD4+, CD8+, or CD8+CD57+ T cells (not recorded which) from PBMCs. This chain is built from TRBV19 and TRBJ2-1, and 15 junction bases match TRBD2. The CDR3 protein: CASSTWTSGGAPFNEQFF. The nucleotide sequence reads TGTGCCAGTAGTACTTGGACTAGCGGGGGGGCACCCTTCAATGAGCAGTTCTTC.